The clone carrying this TCR beta chain showed up just once. The V gene's germline CDR1 is LNHDA and CDR2 SQIVND (reference sequence). The V gene lost 6 bases and the J gene lost 5 bases, with 13 bases spanning the gap. The CDR3 has 13 amino acids. Assay: immunoSEQ multiplex PCR; the TCRdb copy retains only in-frame clones and omits some. The sample yields about 65,000 clones, about nine tenths seen once. This sample stems from a study of control samples from healthy donors and cancer patients. The sequence was collected from a woman aged 45-59 years with colorectal cancer. Sequenced: PBMCs. V and J are TRBV19 and TRBJ1-1, with a weak D call TRBD1 (6 bases). DNA of the CDR3: TGTGCCAGTAGAGATACAGGGAGGACTGAAGCTTTCTTT. Its translation is CASRDTGRTEAFF.